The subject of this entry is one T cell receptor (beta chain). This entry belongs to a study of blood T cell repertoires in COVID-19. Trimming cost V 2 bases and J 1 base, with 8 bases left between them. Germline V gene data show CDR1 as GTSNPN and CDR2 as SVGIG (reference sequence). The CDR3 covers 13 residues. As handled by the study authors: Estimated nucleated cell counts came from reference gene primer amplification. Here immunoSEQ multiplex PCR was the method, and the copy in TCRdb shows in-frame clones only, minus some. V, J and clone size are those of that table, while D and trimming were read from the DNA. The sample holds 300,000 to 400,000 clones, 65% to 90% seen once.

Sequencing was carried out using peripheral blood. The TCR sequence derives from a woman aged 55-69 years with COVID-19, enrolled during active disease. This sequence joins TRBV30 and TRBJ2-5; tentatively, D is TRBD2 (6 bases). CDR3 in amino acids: CAWSLGGQETQYF. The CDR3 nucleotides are TGTGCCTGGAGTTTGGGGGGCCAAGAGACCCAGTACTTC.